Below, 11 T cell receptor beta chains from the same sample are listed, as sequenced in a study of blood T cell repertoires in COVID-19. Only in-frame clones appear in the TCRdb table, and some are missing; sequencing was by immunoSEQ multiplex PCR. Among about 140,000 clones listed, about 90% were seen once. The specimen was peripheral blood. Every receptor here comes from a man between 50 and 59 years old who had recovered from COVID-19.

The J gene is TRBJ2-2, the V gene TRBV12-3 or TRBV12-4; D gene ambiguous. The CDR3 has 13 residues. Trimming cost V 2 bases and J 2 bases, with 3 bases left between them. The CDR3 DNA is TGTGCCAGCAGTTTACATAACACCGGGGAGCTGTTTTTT. As protein: CASSLHNTGELFF.

The chain carries TRBV19 and TRBJ1-1, with D unresolved. The CDR3 has 14 residues. Germline V gives CDR1 LNHDA, CDR2 SQIVND (reference sequence). V lost 4 bases and J lost 1, with 10 bases in between. The CDR3 is CASSTPRRNTEAFF. CDR3 DNA: TGTGCCAGTAGTACCCCTCGGAGGAACACTGAAGCTTTCTTT.

This sequence joins TRBV9 and TRBJ1-1; 7 bases are shared with TRBD1. CDR1 and CDR2 from the germline V gene are SGDLS and YYNGEE. The CDR3 covers 16 residues. Unmatched junction bases numbered 8, after V lost 3 bases and J lost 0 bases. The CDR3 loop reads CASSAQGQLMNTEAFF. The CDR3 region has the DNA TGTGCCAGCAGCGCCCAGGGACAGCTAATGAACACTGAAGCTTTCTTT.

The chain carries TRBV28 and TRBJ1-2; D ambiguous. From germline, CDR1 is MDHEN and CDR2 SYDVKM. V lost 7 bases to trimming and J lost 2 bases, with 8 bases between them. The CDR3 runs to 12 residues. The CDR3 bases are TGTGCCAGCAAAGGAGGGAACTATGGCTACACCTTC. The encoded protein is CASKGGNYGYTF.

This chain uses TRBV18 with TRBJ2-5; D is perhaps TRBD1 (6 bases). This CDR3 comprises 14 residues. The germline gives CDR1 KGHSH, CDR2 LQKENI. Trimming removed 1 base at V and 3 bases at J, with 9 bases between. The CDR3 sequence is CASSPRQVKETQYF. CDR3 nucleotide sequence: TGTGCCAGCTCACCACGACAGGTGAAAGAGACCCAGTACTTC.

The V call is TRBV9, the J call TRBJ2-7; TRBD1 matches at 10 bases. This CDR3 is 14 amino acids long. V gave up 4 bases and J gave up 3 bases; unmatched junction bases: 4. The germline CDR1 and CDR2 sequences are SGDLS and YYNGEE. The chain's CDR3 is CASSPGTGVYEQYF. CDR3 sequence (DNA): TGTGCCAGCAGCCCCGGGACAGGGGTCTACGAGCAGTACTTC.

V and J are TRBV19 and TRBJ1-5; TRBD1 aligns across 10 bases. This CDR3 has 14 residues. Germline CDR1 reads LNHDA; CDR2 reads SQIVND (reference sequence). The trim removed 10 bases at V and 7 bases at J, leaving 10 bases unmatched. CDR3 sequence: CAKLMGTGVQPQHF. The CDR3 DNA is TGTGCCAAGCTTATGGGGACAGGGGTCCAGCCCCAGCATTTT.

This clone occurred once. The V call is TRBV2, the J call TRBJ1-4; D remains unclear. V was pared by 7 bases and J by 8 bases, with 14 bases between. Germline loops: CDR1 SNHLY, CDR2 FYNNEI. The CDR3 covers 13 residues. This CDR3 reads CASNWAGGEKLFF. The CDR3 region has the DNA TGTGCCAGCAACTGGGCGGGCGGAGAAAAACTGTTTTTT.

This clone was counted once. This chain links TRBV2 with TRBJ1-3, with TRBD1 as a possible D gene (6 bases). Germline CDR1 is SNHLY and CDR2 is FYNNEI. The CDR3 contains 15 residues. Trimming removed 6 bases from V and 0 bases from J, with 12 bases in between. The CDR3 region has the DNA TGTGCCAGCAGCCCAATGACAGGCTCTGGAAACACCATATATTTT. Its protein product is CASSPMTGSGNTIYF.

The chain has TRBV2 and TRBJ1-6; 7 positions agree with TRBD1. Germline V gene lookup returns CDR1 SNHLY and CDR2 FYNNEI. The V and J ends lost 10 bases and 3 bases, in that order; junction bases with no gene match: 3. This CDR3 comprises 13 residues. CDR3 nucleotides: TGTGCCACCGGGACAGACTATAATTCACCCCTCCACTTT. Translation: CATGTDYNSPLHF.

CDR3 DNA: TGTGCCAGCAGCGTAGCTACTGTAACAGGGGACGAGCAGTACTTC. It encodes CASSVATVTGDEQYF. The chain combines TRBV9 with TRBJ2-7, with 7 bases that match TRBD1. The CDR3 consists of 15 residues. The J segment lost 5 bases and the V segment lost 0 bases, leaving 8 bases of the junction unmatched. Germline assignment: CDR1 SGDLS and CDR2 YYNGEE.